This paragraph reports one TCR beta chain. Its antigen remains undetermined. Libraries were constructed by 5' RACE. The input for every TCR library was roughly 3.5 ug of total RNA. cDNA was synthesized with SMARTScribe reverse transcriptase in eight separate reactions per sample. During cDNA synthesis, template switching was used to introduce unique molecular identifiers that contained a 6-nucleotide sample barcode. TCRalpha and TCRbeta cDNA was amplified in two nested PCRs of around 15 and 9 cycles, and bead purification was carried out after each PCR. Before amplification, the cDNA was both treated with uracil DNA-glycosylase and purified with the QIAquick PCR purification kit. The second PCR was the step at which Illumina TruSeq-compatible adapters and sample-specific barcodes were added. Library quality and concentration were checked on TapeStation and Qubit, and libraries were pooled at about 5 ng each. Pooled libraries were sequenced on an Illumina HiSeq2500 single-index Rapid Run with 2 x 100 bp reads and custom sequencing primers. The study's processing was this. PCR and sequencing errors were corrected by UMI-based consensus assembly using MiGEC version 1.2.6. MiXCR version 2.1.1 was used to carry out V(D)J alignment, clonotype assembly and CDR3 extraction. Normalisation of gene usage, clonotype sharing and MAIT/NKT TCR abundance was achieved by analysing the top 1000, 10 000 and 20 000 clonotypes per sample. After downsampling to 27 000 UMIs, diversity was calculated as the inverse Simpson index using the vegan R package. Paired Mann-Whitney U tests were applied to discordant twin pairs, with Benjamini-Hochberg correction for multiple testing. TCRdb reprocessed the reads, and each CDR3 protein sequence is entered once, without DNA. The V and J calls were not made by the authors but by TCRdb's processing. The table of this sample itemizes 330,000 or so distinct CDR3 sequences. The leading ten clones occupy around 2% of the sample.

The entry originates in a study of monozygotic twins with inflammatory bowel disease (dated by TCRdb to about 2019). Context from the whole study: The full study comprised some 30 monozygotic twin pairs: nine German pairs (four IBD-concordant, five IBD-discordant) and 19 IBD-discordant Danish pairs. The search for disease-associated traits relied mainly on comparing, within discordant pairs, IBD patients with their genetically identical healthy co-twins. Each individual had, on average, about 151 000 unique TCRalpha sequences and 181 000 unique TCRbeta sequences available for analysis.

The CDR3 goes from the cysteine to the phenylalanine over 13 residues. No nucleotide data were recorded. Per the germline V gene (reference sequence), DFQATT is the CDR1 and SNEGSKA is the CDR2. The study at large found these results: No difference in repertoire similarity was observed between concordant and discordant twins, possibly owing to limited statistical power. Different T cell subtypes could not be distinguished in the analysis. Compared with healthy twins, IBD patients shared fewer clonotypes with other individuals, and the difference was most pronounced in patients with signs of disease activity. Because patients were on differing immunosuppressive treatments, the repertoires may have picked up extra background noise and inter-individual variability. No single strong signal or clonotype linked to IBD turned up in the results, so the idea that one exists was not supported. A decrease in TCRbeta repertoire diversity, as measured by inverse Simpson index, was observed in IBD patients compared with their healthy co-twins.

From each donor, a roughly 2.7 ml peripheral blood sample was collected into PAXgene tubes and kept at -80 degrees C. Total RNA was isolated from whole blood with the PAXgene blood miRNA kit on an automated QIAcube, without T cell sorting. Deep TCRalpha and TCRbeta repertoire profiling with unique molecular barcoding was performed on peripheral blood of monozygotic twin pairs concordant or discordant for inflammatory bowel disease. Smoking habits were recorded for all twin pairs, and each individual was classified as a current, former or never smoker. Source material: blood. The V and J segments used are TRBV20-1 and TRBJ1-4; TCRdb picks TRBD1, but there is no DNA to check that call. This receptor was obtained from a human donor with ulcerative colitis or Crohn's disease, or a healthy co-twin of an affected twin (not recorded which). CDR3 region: CSVTGTGNEKLFF.